The 9 T cell receptor beta chains reported below all come from one sample, sequenced in a study of Ad26.COV2.S vaccination and SARS-CoV-2 variants. Described treatment: roughly 20 received Ad26.COV2.S at low or high dose, single or two shots; 5 received placebo; per-sample allocation not given. It was on day 63 after the first vaccine or placebo injection that samples were taken. Assay: immunoSEQ multiplex PCR; the TCRdb copy retains only in-frame clones and omits some. The sample holds roughly 680,000 clones, more than 70% seen once. The specimen comprised peripheral blood, sampled in a trial of Ad26.COV2.S vaccine versus placebo. These receptors were obtained from a person aged 18 to 65 who received the Ad26.COV2.S COVID-19 vaccine or a placebo.

V and J are TRBV27 and TRBJ2-3; D is perhaps TRBD1 (6 bases). CDR3 size: 14 residues. Germline loops: CDR1 MNHEY, CDR2 SMNVEV (reference sequence). Trimming stripped 1 base from V and 4 bases from J, with 9 bases between. The DNA of the CDR3 is TGTGCCAGCAGTTTATTCAGGGGCGCAGATACGCAGTATTTT. Translated, it gives CASSLFRGADTQYF.

As regards this clone: Other DNA sequences within the sample encode an identical CDR3. The chain links TRBV9 to TRBJ2-1, with TRBD1 matching over 9 bases. Unmatched junction bases numbered 7, after V lost 0 bases and J lost 0 bases. The CDR3 sequence is 18 residues long. Germline V CDR1 and CDR2: SGDLS, YYNGEE. This chain's CDR3 is CASSVATGGQGSYNEQFF. In nucleotides, the CDR3 is TGTGCCAGCAGCGTAGCTACGGGGGGACAGGGCTCCTACAATGAGCAGTTCTTC.

V usage is TRBV7-2 and J usage is TRBJ1-2, with a tentative D call TRBD1 (5 bases). With 4 bases removed from V and 1 base from J, the gap between germline ends came to 7 bases. Germline CDR1 and CDR2: SGHTA and FQGNSA. The CDR3 consists of 13 residues. The CDR3 spells CASSSQVNYGYTF. The CDR3 DNA reads as TGTGCCAGCAGCTCACAGGTTAACTATGGCTACACCTTC.

The rearrangement joins TRBV19 to TRBJ1-6; D is unresolved. V was shortened by 6 bases and J by 10 bases, with 13 bases between the two germline ends. CDR3 length: 13 amino acids. The germline V gene encodes CDR1 LNHDA and CDR2 SQIVND (reference sequence). The CDR3 is CASSPSSGSPLHF. As DNA, the CDR3 is TGTGCCAGTAGCCCGTCTTCCGGGTCACCCCTCCACTTT.

The V and J genes are TRBV12-5 and TRBJ1-3; D is ambiguous. The V and J ends lost 4 bases and 2 bases respectively, with 0 bases between them. This CDR3 comprises 11 residues. Germline values: CDR1 LGHNT, CDR2 FRNRAP. CDR3 DNA: TGTGCTAGTGGTTCTGGAAACACCATATATTTT. It is translated as CASGSGNTIYF.

The chain couples TRBV3-1 (or the pseudogene TRBV3-2) to TRBJ2-1, with 13 bases aligning to TRBD2. There are 15 residues in the CDR3. V lost 6 bases, J lost 8 bases, and 7 bases stayed unmatched. In germline, CDR1 is LGHDT, CDR2 YNNKEL (reference sequence). In DNA, the CDR3 is TGTGCCAGCAGGGATACTAGCGGGGGGGCCCATGAGCAGTTCTTC. Translating gives CASRDTSGGAHEQFF.

The V gene is TRBV3-1 (or the pseudogene TRBV3-2), the J gene TRBJ1-1, with 7 positions matching TRBD1. J lost 0 bases, V lost 5 bases, and 3 bases had no gene match. The CDR3 length is 14 residues. Germline V gene lookup returns CDR1 LGHDT and CDR2 YNNKEL (reference sequence). Written as DNA, the CDR3 is TGTGCCAGCAGCGATACAGGGGTGAACACTGAAGCTTTCTTT. Translation gives CASSDTGVNTEAFF.

CDR3 nucleotides: TGTGCCAGTTCTGACACGGGGGGCAGCGTCAAGACCCAGTACTTC. Encoded protein: CASSDTGGSVKTQYF. The J gene is TRBJ2-5, the V gene TRBV7-6; perhaps TRBD2 as D (7 bases). V was shortened by 9 bases and J by 6 bases, with 23 bases between the two germline ends. The CDR3 consists of 15 residues. The germline gives CDR1 SGHVS, CDR2 FNYEAQ.

This clone appeared a single time. The J gene is TRBJ2-7, the V gene TRBV30, with D tentatively TRBD1 (6 bases). The germline CDR1 and CDR2 sequences are GTSNPN and SVGIG (reference sequence). The CDR3 runs 11 residues. V was shortened by 5 bases and J by 3 bases, with 8 bases between the two germline ends. DNA of the CDR3: TGTGCCTGGGGACAGTTCTACGAGCAGTACTTC. This codes for CAWGQFYEQYF.